The clone carrying this T cell receptor (beta chain) has just a few counts. Its target is unknown. To make TCR beta libraries, researchers used iRepertoire HTBI primers and Arm-PCR of CDR3 regions. TCRdb redid the calling of the multiplex PCR reads with MiXCR, one entry per CDR3 protein. Here the sample spans 420,000 or so distinct CDR3 sequences, around 17% being singletons. Time point in this sample: newly diagnosed GD, antithyroid drugs for less than 3 months. PBMCs provided the RNA from which the TCR library was made. This specimen belongs to a study of regulatory T cells in long-lasting Graves disease. Study observations and caveats: Study of thyroid tissue was not done, with only peripheral blood studied.

This CDR3 is 13 amino acids long. Germline assignment: CDR1 MNHGY and CDR2 SVAAGI. Trimming cost V 2 bases and J 4 bases, with 5 bases left between them. The same sample was also studied in work on T cells in Graves' hyperthyroidism and ophthalmopathy.

The source of this sequence is a woman under 30 with Graves disease. This chain connects TRBV6-9 to TRBJ2-2; the D is unclear. The input for sequencing was peripheral blood mononuclear cells (PBMCs), taken at new diagnosis, from a patient treated with antithyroid drugs. CDR3 bases: TGTGCCAGCAGTTATCAGACCACCGGGGAGCTGTTTTTT. Translating it yields CASSYQTTGELFF.